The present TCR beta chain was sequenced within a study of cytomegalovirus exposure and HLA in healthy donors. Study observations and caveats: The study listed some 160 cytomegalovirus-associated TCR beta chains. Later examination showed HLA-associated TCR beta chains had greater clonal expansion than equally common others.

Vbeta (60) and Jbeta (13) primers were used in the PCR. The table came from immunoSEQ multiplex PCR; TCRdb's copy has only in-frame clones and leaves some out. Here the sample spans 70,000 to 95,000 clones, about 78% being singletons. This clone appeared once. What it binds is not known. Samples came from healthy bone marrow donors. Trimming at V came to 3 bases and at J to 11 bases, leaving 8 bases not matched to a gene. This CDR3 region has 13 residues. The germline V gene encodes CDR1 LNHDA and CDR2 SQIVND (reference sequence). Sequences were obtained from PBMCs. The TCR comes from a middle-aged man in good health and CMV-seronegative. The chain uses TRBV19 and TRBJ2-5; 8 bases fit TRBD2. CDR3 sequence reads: CASSIGPRGGQYF. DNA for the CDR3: TGTGCCAGTAGTATCGGACCCCGCGGGGGGCAGTACTTC.